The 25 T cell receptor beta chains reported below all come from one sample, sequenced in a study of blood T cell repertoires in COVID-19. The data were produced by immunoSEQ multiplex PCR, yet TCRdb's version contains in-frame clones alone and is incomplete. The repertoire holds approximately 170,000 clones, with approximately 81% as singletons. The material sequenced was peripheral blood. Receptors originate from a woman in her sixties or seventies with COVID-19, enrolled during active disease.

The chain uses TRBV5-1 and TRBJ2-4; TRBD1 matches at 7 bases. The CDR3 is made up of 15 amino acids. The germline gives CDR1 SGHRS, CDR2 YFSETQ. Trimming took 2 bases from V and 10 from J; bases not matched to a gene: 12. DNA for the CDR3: TGCGCCAGCAGCTTTACGGGACAGCGAACCCAGATTCAGTACTTC. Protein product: CASSFTGQRTQIQYF. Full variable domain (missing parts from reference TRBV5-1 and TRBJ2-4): KAGVTQTPRYLIKTRGQQVTLSCSPISGHRSVSWYQQTPGQGLQFLFEYFSETQRNKGNFPGRFSGRQFSNSRSEMNVSTLELGDSALYLCASSFTGQRTQIQYFGAGTRLSVL.

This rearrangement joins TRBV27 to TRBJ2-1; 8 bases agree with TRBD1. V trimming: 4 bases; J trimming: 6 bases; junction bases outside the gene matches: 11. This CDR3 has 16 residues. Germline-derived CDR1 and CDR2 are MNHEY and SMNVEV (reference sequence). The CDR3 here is CASSSTDRGSGNEQFF. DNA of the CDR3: TGTGCCAGCAGTTCGACCGACAGGGGCTCGGGCAATGAGCAGTTCTTC.

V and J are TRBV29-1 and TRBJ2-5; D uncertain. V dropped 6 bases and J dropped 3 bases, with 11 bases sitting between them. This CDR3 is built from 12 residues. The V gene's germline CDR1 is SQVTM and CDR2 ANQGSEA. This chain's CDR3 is CSVKYSKETQYF. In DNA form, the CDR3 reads TGCAGCGTCAAATACAGCAAAGAGACCCAGTACTTC.

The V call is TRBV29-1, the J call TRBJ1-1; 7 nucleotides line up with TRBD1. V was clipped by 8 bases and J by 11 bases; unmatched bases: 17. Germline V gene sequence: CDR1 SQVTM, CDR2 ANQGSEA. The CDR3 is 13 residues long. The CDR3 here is CSIRQGVTSGAFF. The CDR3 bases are TGCAGCATCCGCCAGGGGGTGACCTCTGGGGCTTTCTTT. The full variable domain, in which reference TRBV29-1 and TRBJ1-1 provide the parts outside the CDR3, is SAVISQKPSRDICQRGTSLTIQCQVDSQVTMMFWYRQQPGQSLTLIATANQGSEATYESGFVIDKFPISRPNLTFSTLTVSNMSPEDSSIYLCSIRQGVTSGAFFGQGTRLTVV.

DNA of the CDR3: TGTGCCAGCAGCCTCTACCCGGGACAGCCCTTCTTT. Its translation is CASSLYPGQPFF. The V and J genes are TRBV5-4 and TRBJ1-1, with TRBD1 identical over 7 bases. This CDR3 contains 12 residues. V lost 4 bases to trimming and J lost 14 bases; unmatched junction nucleotides: 11. Germline V gene sequence: CDR1 SGHNT, CDR2 YYREEE (reference sequence).

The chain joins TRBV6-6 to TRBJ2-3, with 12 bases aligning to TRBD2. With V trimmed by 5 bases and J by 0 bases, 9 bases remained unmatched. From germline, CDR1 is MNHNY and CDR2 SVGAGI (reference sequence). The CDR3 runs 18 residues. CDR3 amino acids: CASSPWASGGDSTDTQYF. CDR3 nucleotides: TGTGCCAGCAGTCCGTGGGCTAGCGGGGGGGATAGCACAGATACGCAGTATTTT.

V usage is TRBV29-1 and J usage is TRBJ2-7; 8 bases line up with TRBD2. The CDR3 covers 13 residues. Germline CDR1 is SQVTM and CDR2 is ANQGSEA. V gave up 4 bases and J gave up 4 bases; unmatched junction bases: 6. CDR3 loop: CSVGVSGKYEQYF. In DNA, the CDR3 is TGCAGCGTTGGAGTTAGCGGGAAGTACGAGCAGTACTTC.

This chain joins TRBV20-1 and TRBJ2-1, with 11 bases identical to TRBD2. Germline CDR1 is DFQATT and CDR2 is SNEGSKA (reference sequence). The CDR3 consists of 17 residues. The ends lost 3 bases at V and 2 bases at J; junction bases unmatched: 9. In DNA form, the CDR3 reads TGCAGTGCTAGTCTCCTAGCGGGAGGCCCCACCTACAATGAGCAGTTCTTC. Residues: CSASLLAGGPTYNEQFF.

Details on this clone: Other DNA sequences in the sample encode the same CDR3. The CDR3 protein is CASSPPAVSYNEQFF. The DNA for the CDR3 is TGTGCCAGCTCACCACCGGCGGTATCCTACAATGAGCAGTTCTTC. The rearrangement links TRBV18 to TRBJ2-1; the D is unclear. This CDR3 contains 15 residues. Germline CDR1 reads KGHSH; CDR2 reads LQKENI. V lost 0 bases and J 1 base, leaving 7 bases between the germline ends.

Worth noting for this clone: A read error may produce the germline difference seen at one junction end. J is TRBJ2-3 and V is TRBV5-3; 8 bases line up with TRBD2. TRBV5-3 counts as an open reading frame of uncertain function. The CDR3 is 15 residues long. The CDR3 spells CARRLPGGGTDTQYF. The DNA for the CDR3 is TGTGCCAGACGCTTGCCGGGGGGGGGCACAGATACGCAGTATTTT.

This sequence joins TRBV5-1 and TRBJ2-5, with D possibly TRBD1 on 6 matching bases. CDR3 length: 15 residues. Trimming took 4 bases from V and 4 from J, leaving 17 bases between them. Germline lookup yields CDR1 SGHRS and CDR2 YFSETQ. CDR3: CASSATGTVRETQYF. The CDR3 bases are TGCGCCAGCAGCGCCACAGGGACGGTAAGAGAGACCCAGTACTTC.

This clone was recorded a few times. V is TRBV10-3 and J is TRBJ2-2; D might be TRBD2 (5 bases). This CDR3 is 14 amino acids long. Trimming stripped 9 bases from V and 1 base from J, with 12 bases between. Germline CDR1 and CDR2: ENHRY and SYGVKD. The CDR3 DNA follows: TGTGCCATTAAATTTGGAGGGAACACCGGGGAGCTGTTTTTT. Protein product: CAIKFGGNTGELFF.

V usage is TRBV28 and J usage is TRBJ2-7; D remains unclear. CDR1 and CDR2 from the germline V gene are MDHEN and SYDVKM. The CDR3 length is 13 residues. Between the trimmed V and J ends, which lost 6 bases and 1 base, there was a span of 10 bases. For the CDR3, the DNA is TGTGCCAGCAGCCCGACTGGGTCCTACGAGCAGTACGTC. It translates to CASSPTGSYEQYV.

The CDR3 sequence is CSVEEEGVTQYF. In nucleotides, the CDR3 is TGCAGCGTTGAGGAAGAGGGGGTGACCCAGTACTTC. The rearrangement uses TRBV29-1 and TRBJ2-5, with D possibly being TRBD1 (6 bases). The CDR3 has 12 amino acids. Trimming stripped 3 bases from V and 7 bases from J, with 12 bases between. CDR1 and CDR2 (germline): SQVTM, ANQGSEA.

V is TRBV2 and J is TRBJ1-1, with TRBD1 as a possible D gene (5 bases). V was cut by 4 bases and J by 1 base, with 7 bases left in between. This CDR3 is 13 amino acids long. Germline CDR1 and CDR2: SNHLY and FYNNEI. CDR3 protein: CASSVQGNTEAFF. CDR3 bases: TGTGCCAGCAGTGTTCAGGGGAACACTGAAGCTTTCTTT.

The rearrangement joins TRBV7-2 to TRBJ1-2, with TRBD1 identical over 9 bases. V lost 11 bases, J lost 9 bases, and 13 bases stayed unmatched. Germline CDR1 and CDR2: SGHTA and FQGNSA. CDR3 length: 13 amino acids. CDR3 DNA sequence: TGTGCCTCCGCGGACAGGGGTTTATCCAGCTACACCTTC. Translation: CASADRGLSSYTF.

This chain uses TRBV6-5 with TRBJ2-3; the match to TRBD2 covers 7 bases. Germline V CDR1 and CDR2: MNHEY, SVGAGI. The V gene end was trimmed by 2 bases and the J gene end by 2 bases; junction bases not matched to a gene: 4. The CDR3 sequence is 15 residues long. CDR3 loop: CASSYPSGNTDTQYF. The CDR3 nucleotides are TGTGCCAGCAGTTACCCTAGCGGCAACACAGATACGCAGTATTTT.

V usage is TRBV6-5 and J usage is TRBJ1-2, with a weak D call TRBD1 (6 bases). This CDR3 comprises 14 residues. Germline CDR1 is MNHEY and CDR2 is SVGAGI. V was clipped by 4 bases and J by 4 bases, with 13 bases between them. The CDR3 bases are TGTGCCAGCAGTTCCCGCGGGGGGCCCTATGGCTACACCTTC. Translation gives CASSSRGGPYGYTF.

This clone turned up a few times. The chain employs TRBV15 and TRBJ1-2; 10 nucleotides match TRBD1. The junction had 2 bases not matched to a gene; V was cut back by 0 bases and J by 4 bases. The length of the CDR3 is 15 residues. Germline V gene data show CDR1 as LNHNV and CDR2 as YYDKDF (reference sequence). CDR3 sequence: CATSRETGGTYGYTF. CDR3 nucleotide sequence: TGTGCCACCAGCAGAGAGACAGGGGGCACCTATGGCTACACCTTC.

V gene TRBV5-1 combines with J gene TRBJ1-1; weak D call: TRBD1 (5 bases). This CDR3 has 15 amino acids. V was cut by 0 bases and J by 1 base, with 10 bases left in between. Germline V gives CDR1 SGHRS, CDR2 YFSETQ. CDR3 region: CASSLEDRKNTEAFF. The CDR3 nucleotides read TGCGCCAGCAGCTTGGAAGACAGAAAGAACACTGAAGCTTTCTTT.

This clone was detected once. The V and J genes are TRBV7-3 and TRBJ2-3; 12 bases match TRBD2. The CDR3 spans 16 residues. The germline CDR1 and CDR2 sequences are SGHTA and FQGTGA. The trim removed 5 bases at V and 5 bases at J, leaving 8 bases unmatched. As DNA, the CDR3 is TGTGCCAGCAGCCCCCTAGCGGGGGGGCAGGTAGATACGCAGTATTTT. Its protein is CASSPLAGGQVDTQYF.

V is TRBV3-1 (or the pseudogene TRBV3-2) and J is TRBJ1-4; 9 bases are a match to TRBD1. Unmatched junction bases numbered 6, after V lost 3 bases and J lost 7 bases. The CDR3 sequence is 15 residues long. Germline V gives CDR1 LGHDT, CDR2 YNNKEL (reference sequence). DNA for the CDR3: TGTGCCAGCAGCCAGCAACCGGGACAGGGTGAAAAACTGTTTTTT. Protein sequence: CASSQQPGQGEKLFF.

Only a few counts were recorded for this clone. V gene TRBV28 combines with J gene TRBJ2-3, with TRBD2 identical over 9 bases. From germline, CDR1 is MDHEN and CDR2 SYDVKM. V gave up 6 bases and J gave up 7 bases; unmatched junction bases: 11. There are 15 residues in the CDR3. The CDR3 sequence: CASRRGTSMLYTQYF. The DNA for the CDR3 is TGTGCCAGCAGACGGGGGACTAGCATGTTGTATACGCAGTATTTT.

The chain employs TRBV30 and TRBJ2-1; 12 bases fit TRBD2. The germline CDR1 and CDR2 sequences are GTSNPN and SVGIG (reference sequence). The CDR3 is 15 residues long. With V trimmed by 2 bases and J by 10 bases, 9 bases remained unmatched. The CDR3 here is CAWSHGLAGTEEQFF. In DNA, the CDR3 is TGTGCCTGGAGTCACGGACTAGCGGGAACTGAAGAGCAGTTCTTC.

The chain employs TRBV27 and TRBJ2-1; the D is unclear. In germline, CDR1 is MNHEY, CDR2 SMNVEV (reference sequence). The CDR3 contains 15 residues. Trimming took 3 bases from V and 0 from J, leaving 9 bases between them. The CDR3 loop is CASSLSLSSYNEQFF. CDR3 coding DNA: TGTGCCAGCAGTTTGTCGTTGAGCTCCTACAATGAGCAGTTCTTC.